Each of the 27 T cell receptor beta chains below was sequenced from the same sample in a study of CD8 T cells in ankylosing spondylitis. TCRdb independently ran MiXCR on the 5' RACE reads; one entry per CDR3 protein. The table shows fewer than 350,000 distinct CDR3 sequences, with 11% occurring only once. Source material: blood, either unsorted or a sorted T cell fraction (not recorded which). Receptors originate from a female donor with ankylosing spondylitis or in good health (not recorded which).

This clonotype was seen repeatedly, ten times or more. Here the CDR3 reads CASTMTSGSVGSEQFF. The CDR3 DNA is TGTGCCAGCACCATGACTAGCGGGAGTGTCGGCAGTGAGCAGTTCTTC. J is TRBJ2-1 and V is TRBV6-4; 12 bases match TRBD2. CDR1 MRHNA and CDR2 SNTAGT come from the germline V gene. This CDR3 is 16 amino acids long. Trimming removed 7 bases from V and 9 bases from J; junction bases left unmatched: 13.

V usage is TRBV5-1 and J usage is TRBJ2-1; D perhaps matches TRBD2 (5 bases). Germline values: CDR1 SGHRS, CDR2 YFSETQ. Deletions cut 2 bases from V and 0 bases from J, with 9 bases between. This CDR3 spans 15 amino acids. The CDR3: CASSFSVRSYNEQFF. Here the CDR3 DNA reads TGCGCCAGCAGCTTTAGCGTGCGCTCCTACAATGAGCAGTTCTTC.

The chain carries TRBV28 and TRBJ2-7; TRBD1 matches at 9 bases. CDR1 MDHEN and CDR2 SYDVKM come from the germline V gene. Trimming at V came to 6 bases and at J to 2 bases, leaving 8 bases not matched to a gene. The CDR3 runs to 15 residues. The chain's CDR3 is CASRCGTGRTYEQYF. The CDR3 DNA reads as TGTGCCAGCAGATGCGGGACAGGGCGCACCTACGAGCAGTACTTC.

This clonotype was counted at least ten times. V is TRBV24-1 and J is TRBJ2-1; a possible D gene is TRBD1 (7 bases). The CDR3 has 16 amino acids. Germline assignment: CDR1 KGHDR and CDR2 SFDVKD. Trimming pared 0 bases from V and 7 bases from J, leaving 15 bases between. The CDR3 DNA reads TGTGCCACCAGTGATTTGCGGAGGGGGCGCATAAATGAGCAGTTCTTC. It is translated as CATSDLRRGRINEQFF.

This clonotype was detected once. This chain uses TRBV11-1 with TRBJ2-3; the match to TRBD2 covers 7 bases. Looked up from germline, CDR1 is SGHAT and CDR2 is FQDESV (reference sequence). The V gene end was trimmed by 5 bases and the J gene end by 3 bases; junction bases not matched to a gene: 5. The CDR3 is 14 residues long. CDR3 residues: CASSLGRGTDTQYF. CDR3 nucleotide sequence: TGTGCCAGCAGCCTGGGGAGGGGAACAGATACGCAGTATTTT.

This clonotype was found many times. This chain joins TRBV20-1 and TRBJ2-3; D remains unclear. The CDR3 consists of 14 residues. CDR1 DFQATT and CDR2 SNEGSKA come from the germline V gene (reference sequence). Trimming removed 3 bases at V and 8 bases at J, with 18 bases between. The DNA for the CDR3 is TGCAGTGCTAGGGATTTATCGGTGATCGGTACGCAGTATTTT. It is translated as CSARDLSVIGTQYF.

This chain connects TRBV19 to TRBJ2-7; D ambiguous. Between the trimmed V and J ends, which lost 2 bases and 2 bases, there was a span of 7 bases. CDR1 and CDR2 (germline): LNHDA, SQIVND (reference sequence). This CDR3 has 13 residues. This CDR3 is CASSISDTYEQYF. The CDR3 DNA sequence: TGTGCCAGTAGTATATCTGATACCTACGAGCAGTACTTC.

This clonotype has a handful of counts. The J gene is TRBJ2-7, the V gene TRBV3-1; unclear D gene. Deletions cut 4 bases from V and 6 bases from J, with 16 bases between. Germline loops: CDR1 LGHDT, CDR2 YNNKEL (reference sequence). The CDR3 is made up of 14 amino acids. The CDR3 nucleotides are TGTGCCAGCAGCCTCATAAGCCACCGTGGCGAGCAGTACTTC. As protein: CASSLISHRGEQYF.

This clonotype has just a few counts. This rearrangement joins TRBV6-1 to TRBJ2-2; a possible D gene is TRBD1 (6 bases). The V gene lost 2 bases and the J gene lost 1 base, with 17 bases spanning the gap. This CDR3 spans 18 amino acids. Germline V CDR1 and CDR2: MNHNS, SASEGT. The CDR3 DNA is TGTGCCAGCAGTGAAATTGCTGGGGGCGGTGTGAACACCGGGGAGCTGTTTTTT. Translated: CASSEIAGGGVNTGELFF.

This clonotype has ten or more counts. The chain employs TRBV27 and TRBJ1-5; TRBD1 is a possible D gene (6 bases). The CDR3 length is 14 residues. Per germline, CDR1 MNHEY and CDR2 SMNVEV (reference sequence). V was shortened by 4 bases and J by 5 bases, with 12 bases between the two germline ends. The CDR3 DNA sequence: TGTGCCAGCAGTTCGAGGGGGGGTTATCAGCCCCAGCATTTT. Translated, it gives CASSSRGGYQPQHF.

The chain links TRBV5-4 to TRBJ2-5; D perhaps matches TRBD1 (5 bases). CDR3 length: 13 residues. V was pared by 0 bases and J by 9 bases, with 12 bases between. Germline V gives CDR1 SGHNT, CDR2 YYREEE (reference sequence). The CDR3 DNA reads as TGTGCCAGCAGCTTGGGGCAGGGCGCTGCCCAGTACTTC. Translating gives CASSLGQGAAQYF.

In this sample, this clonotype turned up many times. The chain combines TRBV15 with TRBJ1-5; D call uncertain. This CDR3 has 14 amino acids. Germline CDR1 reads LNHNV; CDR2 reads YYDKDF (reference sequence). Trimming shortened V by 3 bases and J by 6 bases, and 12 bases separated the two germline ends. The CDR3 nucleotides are TGTGCCACCAGCAGGGGCCAGGACCTTCAGCCCCAGCATTTT. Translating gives CATSRGQDLQPQHF.

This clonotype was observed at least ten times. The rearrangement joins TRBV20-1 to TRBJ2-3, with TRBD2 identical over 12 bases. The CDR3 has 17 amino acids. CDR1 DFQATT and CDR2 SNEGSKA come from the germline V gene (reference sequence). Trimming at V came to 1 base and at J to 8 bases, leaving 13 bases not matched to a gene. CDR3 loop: CSARVLRTSGARATQYF. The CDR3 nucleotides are TGCAGTGCTAGAGTCCTCAGGACTAGCGGGGCCCGGGCTACGCAGTATTTT.

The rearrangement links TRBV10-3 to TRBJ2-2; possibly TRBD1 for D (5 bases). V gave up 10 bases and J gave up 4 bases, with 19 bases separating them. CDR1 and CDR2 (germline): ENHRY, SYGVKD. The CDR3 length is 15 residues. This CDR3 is CASRAPGVSTGELFF. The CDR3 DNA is TGTGCCAGCAGGGCACCGGGTGTGAGCACCGGGGAGCTGTTTTTT.

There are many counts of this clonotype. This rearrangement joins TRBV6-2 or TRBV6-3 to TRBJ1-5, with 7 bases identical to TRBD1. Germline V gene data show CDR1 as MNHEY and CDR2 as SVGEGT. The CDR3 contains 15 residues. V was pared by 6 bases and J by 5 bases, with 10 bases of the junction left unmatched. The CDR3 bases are TGTGCCAGCAGCCAAAACGACAGGGATCATCAGCCCCAGCATTTT. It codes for CASSQNDRDHQPQHF.

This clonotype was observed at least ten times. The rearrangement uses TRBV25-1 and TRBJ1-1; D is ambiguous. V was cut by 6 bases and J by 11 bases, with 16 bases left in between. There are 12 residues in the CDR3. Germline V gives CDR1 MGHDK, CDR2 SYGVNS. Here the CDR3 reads CASSDGLMGAFF. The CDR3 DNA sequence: TGTGCCAGCAGCGACGGACTGATGGGGGCTTTCTTT. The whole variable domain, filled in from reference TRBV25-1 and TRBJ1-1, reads EADIYQTPRYLVIGTGKKITLECSQTMGHDKMYWYQQDPGMELHLIHYSYGVNSTEKGDLSSESTVSRIRTEHFPLTLESARPSHTSQYLCASSDGLMGAFFGQGTRLTVV.

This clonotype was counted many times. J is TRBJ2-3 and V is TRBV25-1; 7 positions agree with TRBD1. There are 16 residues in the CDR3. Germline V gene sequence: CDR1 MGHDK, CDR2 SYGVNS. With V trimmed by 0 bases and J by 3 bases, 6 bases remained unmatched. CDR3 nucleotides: TGTGCCAGCAGTGAATATCCGGGGACAGTTACAGATACGCAGTATTTT. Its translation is CASSEYPGTVTDTQYF.

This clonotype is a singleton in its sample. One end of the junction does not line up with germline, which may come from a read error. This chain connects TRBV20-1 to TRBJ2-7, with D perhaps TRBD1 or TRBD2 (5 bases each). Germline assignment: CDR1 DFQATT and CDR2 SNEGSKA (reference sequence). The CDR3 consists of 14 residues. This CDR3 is CSASLGRGSYEQSF. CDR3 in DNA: TGCAGTGCTAGTCTGGGACGGGGCTCCTACGAGCAGTCCTTC.

The CDR3 loop reads CASSPVTANTEAFF. Here the CDR3 DNA reads TGTGCCAGCTCACCAGTCACAGCGAACACTGAAGCTTTCTTT. The rearrangement joins TRBV18 to TRBJ1-1; D is ambiguous. The ends were cut back, 2 bases at V and 1 base at J, with 8 bases in the middle. The germline V gene encodes CDR1 KGHSH and CDR2 LQKENI. This CDR3 has 14 residues.

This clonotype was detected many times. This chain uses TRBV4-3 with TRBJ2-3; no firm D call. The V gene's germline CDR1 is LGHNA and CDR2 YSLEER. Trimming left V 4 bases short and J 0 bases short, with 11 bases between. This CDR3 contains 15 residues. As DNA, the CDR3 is TGCGCCAGCAGCCCGCGAGGCGGTAGCACAGATACGCAGTATTTT. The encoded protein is CASSPRGGSTDTQYF.

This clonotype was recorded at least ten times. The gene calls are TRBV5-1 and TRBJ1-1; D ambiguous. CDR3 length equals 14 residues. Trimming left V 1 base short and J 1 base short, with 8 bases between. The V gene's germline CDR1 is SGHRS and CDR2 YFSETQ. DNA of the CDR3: TGCGCCAGCAGCTTGAACTCAGCGAACACTGAAGCTTTCTTT. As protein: CASSLNSANTEAFF.

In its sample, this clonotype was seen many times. The CDR3 DNA follows: TGTGCCAGCAGCTTGCTGGCCAGGGAAATCACAGATACGCAGTATTTT. Its translation is CASSLLAREITDTQYF. The genes are TRBV5-5 and TRBJ2-3, with D possibly TRBD1 on 5 matching bases. The V and J ends lost 1 base and 2 bases respectively, with 14 bases between them. The germline V gene encodes CDR1 SGHKS and CDR2 YYEKEE (reference sequence). The CDR3 is 16 amino acids.

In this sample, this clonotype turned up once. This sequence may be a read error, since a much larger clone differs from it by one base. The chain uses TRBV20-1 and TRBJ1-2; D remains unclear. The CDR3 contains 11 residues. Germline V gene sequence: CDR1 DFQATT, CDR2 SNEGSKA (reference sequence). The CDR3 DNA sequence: TGCACTGCGTTCGACCAAAGTGGCTACACCTTC. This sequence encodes CTAFDQSGYTF.

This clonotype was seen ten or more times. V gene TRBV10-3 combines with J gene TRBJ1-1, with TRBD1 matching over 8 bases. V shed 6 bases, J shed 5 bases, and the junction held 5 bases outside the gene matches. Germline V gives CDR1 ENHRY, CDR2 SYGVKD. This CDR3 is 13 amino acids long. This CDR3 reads CAISRGLVTEAFF. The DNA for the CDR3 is TGTGCCATCAGCAGGGGGCTCGTGACTGAAGCTTTCTTT.

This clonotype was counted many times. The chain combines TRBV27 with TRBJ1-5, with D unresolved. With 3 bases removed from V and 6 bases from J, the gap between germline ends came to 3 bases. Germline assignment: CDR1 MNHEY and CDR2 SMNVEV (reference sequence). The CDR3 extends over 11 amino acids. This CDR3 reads CASSFGQPQHF. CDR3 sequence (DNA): TGTGCCAGCAGTTTTGGTCAGCCCCAGCATTTT.

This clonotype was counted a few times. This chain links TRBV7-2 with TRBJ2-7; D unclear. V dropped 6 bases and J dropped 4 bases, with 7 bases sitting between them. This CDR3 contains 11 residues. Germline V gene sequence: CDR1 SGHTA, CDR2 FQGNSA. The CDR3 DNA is TGTGCCAGCAGAAGAGGATACGAGCAGTACTTC. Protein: CASRRGYEQYF.

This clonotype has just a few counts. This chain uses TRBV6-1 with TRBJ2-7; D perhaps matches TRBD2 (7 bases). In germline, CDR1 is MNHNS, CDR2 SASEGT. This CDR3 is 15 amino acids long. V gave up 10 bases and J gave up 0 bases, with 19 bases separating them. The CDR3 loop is CATRGPGRDSYEQYF. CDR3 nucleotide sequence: TGTGCCACGCGGGGGCCGGGACGAGACTCCTACGAGCAGTACTTC.